One T cell receptor (beta chain) is described in this entry. Germline values: CDR1 MNHEY, CDR2 SVGEGT. CDR3 size: 13 residues. V was clipped by 2 bases and J by 5 bases, with 9 bases between them. Assay used: immunoSEQ multiplex PCR; TCRdb lists only in-frame clones, some missing. The sample lists some 160,000 clones; around 80% were seen once. These data come from a study of blood T cell repertoires in COVID-19. V usage is TRBV6-2 or TRBV6-3 and J usage is TRBJ2-5, with unresolved D. The clonotype was recovered from a woman in her forties or fifties with acute or convalescent COVID-19. Sequenced sample: peripheral blood. The CDR3 sequence is CASSYQELETQYF. Here the CDR3 DNA reads TGTGCCAGCAGTTACCAGGAATTGGAGACCCAGTACTTC.